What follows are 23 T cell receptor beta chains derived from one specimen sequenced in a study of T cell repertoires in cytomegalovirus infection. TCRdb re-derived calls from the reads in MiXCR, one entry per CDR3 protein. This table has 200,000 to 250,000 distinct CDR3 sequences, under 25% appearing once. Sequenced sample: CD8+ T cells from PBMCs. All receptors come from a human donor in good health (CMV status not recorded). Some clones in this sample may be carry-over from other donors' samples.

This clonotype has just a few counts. As DNA, the CDR3 is TGTGCCAGCAACCTGGGGTCTAGCAATCAGCCCCAGCATTTT. Encoded protein: CASNLGSSNQPQHF. V and J are TRBV12-3 or TRBV12-4 and TRBJ1-5, with D hard to call. V was cut by 7 bases and J by 0 bases, with 10 bases left in between. The length of the CDR3 is 14 residues.

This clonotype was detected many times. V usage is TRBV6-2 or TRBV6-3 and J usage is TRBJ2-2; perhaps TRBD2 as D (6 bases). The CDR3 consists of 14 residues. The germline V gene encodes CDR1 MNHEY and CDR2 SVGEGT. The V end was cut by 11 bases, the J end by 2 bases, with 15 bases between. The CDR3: CAGMGGPNTGELFF. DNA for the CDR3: TGTGCCGGCATGGGGGGACCCAACACCGGGGAGCTGTTTTTT.

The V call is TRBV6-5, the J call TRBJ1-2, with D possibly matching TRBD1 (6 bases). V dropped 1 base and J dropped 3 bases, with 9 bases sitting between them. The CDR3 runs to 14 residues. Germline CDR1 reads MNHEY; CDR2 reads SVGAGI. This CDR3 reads CASSYWAGDYGYTF. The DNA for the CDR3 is TGTGCCAGCAGTTACTGGGCAGGGGACTATGGCTACACCTTC.

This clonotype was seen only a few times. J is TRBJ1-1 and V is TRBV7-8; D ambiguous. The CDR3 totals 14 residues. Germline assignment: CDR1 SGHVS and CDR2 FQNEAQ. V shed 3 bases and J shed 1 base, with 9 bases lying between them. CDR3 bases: TGTGCCAGCAGCTTTATTGGAAAGAACACTGAAGCTTTCTTT. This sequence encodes CASSFIGKNTEAFF.

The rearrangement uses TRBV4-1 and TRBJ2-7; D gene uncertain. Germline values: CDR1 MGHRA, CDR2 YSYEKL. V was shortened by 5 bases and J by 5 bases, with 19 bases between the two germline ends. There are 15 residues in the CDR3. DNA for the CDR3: TGCGCCAGCAGCTTCCAACCAACTGGGGTGAACGAGCAGTACTTC. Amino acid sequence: CASSFQPTGVNEQYF.

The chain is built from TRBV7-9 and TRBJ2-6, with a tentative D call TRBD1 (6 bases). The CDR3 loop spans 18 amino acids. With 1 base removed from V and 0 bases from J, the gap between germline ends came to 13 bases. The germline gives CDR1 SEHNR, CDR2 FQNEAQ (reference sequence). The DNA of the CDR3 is TGTGCCAGCAGCTTAGAACAGGGCGGATCCTCTGGGGCCAACGTCCTGACTTTC. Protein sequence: CASSLEQGGSSGANVLTF. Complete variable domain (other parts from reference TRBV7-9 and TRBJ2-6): DTGVSQNPRHKITKRGQNVTFRCDPISEHNRLYWYRQTLGQGPEFLTYFQNEAQLEKSRLLSDRFSAERPKGSFSTLEIQRTEQGDSAMYLCASSLEQGGSSGANVLTFGAGSRLTVL.

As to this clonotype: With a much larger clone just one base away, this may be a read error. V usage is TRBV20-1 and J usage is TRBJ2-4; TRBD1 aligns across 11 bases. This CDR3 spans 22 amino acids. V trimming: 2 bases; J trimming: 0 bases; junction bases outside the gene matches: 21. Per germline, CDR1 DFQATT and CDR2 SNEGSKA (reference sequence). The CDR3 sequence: CSARPPAFGTGTGGQAKNIQYF. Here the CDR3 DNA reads TGCAGTGCTAGACCTCCGGCCTTCGGGACCGGGACAGGGGGTCAAGCCAAAAACATTCAGTACTTC.

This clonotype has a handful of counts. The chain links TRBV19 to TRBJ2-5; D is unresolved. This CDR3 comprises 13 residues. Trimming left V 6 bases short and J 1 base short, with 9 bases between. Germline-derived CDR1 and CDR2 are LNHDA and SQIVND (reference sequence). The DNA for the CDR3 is TGTGCCAGTAGGGATACTCTCCAAGAGACCCAGTACTTC. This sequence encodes CASRDTLQETQYF.

In DNA, the CDR3 is TGTGCCAGCAGCAATTTTGGACAGGGACTAACTGAGACTGAAGCTTTCTTT. It yields the protein CASSNFGQGLTETEAFF. The chain employs TRBV7-6 and TRBJ1-1; 8 bases agree with TRBD1. After removal of 5 bases from V and 5 bases from J, the junction contained 16 bases not matched to a gene. The CDR3 is 17 residues long. The germline gives CDR1 SGHVS, CDR2 FNYEAQ.

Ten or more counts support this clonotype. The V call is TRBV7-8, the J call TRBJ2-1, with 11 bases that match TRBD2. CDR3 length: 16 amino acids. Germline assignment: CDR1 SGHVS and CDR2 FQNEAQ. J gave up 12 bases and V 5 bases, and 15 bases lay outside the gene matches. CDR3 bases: TGTGCCAGCAGCCCGTTCGGGACTAGCGGAGGTTTTGGGCAGTTCTTC. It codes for CASSPFGTSGGFGQFF.

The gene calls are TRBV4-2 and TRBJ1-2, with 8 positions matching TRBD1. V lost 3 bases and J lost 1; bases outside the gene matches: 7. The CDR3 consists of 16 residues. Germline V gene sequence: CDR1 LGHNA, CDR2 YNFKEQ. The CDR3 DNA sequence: TGTGCCAGCAGCCAGGGGGGACAGGCCGTTAACTATGGCTACACCTTC. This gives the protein CASSQGGQAVNYGYTF.

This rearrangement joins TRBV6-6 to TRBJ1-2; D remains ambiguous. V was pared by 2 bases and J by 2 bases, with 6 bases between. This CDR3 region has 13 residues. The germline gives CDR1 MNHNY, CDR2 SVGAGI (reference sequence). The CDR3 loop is CASSYGLNYGYTF. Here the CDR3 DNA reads TGTGCCAGCAGTTACGGGTTGAACTATGGCTACACCTTC.

Here the CDR3 reads CASTKVGAHEQFF. CDR3 sequence (DNA): TGTGCCAGCACCAAGGTAGGGGCGCATGAGCAGTTCTTC. The V gene is TRBV27, the J gene TRBJ2-1; possibly TRBD1 for D (5 bases). Deletions cut 7 bases from V and 8 bases from J, with 15 bases between. The CDR3 loop spans 13 amino acids. Germline lookup yields CDR1 MNHEY and CDR2 SMNVEV (reference sequence).

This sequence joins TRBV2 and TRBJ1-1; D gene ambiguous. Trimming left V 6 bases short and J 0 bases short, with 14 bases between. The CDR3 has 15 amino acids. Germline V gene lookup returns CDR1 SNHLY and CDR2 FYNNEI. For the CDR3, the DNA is TGTGCCAGCAGCCAACCTGTGGGGATGAACACTGAAGCTTTCTTT. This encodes CASSQPVGMNTEAFF.

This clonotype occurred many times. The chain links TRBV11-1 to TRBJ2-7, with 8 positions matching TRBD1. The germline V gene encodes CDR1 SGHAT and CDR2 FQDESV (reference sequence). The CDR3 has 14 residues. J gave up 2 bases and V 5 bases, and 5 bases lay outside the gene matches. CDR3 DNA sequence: TGTGCCAGCAGCCGGGGGACAGGCGCCTACGAGCAGTACTTC. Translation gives CASSRGTGAYEQYF.

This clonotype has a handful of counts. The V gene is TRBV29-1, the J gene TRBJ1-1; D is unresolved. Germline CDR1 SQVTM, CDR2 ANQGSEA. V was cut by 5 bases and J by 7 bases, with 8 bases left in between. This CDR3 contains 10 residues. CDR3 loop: CSVHVFEAFF. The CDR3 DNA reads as TGCAGCGTTCACGTCTTTGAAGCTTTCTTT. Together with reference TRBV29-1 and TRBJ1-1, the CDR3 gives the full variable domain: SAVISQKPSRDICQRGTSLTIQCQVDSQVTMMFWYRQQPGQSLTLIATANQGSEATYESGFVIDKFPISRPNLTFSTLTVSNMSPEDSSIYLCSVHVFEAFFGQGTRLTVV.

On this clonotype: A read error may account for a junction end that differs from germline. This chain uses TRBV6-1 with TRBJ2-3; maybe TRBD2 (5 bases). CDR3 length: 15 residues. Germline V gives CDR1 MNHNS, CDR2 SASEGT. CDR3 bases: TGTGCCAGCAGGGAAGAGGACGGGAAGACAGATACGCAGTATTTT. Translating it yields CASREEDGKTDTQYF.

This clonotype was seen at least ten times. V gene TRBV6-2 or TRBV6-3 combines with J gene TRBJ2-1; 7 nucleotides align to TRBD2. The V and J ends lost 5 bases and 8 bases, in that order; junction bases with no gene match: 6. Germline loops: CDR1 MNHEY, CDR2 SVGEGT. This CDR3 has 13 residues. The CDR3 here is CASSMTSFDEQFF. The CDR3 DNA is TGTGCCAGCAGTATGACTAGCTTCGATGAGCAGTTCTTC.

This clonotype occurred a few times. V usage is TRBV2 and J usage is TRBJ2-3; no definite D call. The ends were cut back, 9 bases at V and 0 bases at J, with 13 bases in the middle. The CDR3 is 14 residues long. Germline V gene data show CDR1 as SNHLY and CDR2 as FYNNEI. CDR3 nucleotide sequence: TGTGCCAGGTTCTATCTGGACAGCACAGATACGCAGTATTTT. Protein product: CARFYLDSTDTQYF.

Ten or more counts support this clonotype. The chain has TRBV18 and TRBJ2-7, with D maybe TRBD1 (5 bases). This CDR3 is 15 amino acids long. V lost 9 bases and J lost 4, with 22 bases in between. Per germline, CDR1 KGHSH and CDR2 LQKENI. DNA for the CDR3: TGTGCCAGTCGAGATGAAGCCTCAGGGAATTACGAGCAGTACTTC. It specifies CASRDEASGNYEQYF.

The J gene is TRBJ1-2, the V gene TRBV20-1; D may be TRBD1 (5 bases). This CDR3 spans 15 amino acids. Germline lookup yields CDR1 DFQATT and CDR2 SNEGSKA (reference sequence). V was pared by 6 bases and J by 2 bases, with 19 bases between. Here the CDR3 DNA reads TGCAGTGCCCTACCACAGGCCTCGCCCAACTATGGCTACACCTTC. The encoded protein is CSALPQASPNYGYTF.

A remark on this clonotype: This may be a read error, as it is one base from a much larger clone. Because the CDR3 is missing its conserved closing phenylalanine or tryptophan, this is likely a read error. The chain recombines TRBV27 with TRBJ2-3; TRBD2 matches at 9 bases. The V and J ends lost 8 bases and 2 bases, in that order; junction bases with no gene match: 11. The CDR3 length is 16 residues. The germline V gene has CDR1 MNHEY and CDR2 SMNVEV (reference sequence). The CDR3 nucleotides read TGTGCCAGCTCCCTTAGCGGGGGAGAGATCACAGATACGCAGTATTCT. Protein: CASSLSGGEITDTQYS.

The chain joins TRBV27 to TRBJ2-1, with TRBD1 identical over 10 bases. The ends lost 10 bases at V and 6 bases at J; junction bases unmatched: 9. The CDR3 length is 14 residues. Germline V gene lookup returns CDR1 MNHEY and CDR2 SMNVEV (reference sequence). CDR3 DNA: TGTGCCATAAGCCTGACAGGGGGCTTCAATGAGCAGTTCTTC. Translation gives CAISLTGGFNEQFF.